This is a list of T cell receptor beta chains from one sample in a study of CD8 T cell repertoires and HIV-1 epitope variants. Clones were sequenced by immunoSEQ multiplex PCR, and TCRdb holds only the in-frame ones, with some missing. The sample includes thousands of clones, approximately 70% of them seen just once. These receptors are not linked to any known antigen. Material for sequencing was cultured CD8+ T cells derived from PBMCs. The receptor set was obtained from a male donor with HIV. Both conserved end residues are part of each CDR3. The D gene is left open where the match is weak. The size entry is marked missing in some rows and otherwise reads once, few, many or a size class.

abundance: few; v_gene: TRBV5-1; j_gene: TRBJ1-1; d_gene: NA; CDR3nt: TGCGCCAGCAGCTTTGGGTGGGAGAACACTGAAGCTTTCTTT; CDR3aa: CASSFGWENTEAFF
abundance: NA; v_gene: TRBV9; j_gene: TRBJ1-1; d_gene: NA; CDR3nt: TGTGCCAGCAGCCCGGGCGGGCTGAACACTGAAGCTTTCTTT; CDR3aa: CASSPGGLNTEAFF
abundance: NA; v_gene: TRBV28; j_gene: TRBJ2-1; d_gene: NA; CDR3nt: TGTGCCAGCAGTTTAGAGTACAATGAGCAGTTCTTC; CDR3aa: CASSLEYNEQFF
abundance: NA; v_gene: TRBV30; j_gene: TRBJ2-2; d_gene: TRBD2; CDR3nt: TGTGCCTGGAGTGTAGCGGGGGGCGGGGAGCTGTTTTTT; CDR3aa: CAWSVAGGGELFF
abundance: NA; v_gene: TRBV11-2; j_gene: TRBJ1-4; d_gene: NA; CDR3nt: TGTGCCAGCAGCTTAGGAAGCCAGGGAAGAAATGAAAAACTGTTTTTT; CDR3aa: CASSLGSQGRNEKLFF
abundance: NA; v_gene: TRBV5-1; j_gene: TRBJ2-1; d_gene: TRBD1; CDR3nt: TGCGCCAGCAGCCAGACAGGGGGCAATGAGCAGTTCTTC; CDR3aa: CASSQTGGNEQFF
abundance: NA; v_gene: TRBV2; j_gene: TRBJ2-1; d_gene: TRBD2; CDR3nt: TGTGCCAGCAGTGTAAGGAGCGGGAGTAGAAATGAGCAGTTCTTC; CDR3aa: CASSVRSGSRNEQFF
abundance: medium-sized; v_gene: TRBV10-3; j_gene: TRBJ2-7; d_gene: NA; CDR3nt: TGTGCCATCAGTGGGGTCGGGAATACCTACGAGCAGTACTTC; CDR3aa: CAISGVGNTYEQYF
abundance: NA; v_gene: TRBV28; j_gene: TRBJ2-5; d_gene: NA; CDR3nt: TGTGCCAGCAGTTCCGCGACACTTCAAGAGACCCAGTACTTC; CDR3aa: CASSSATLQETQYF
abundance: NA; v_gene: TRBV28; j_gene: TRBJ2-2; d_gene: TRBD2; CDR3nt: TGTGCCAGCAGTTTCGGACTAGCCATAAACACCGGGGAGCTGTTTTTT; CDR3aa: CASSFGLAINTGELFF
abundance: NA; v_gene: TRBV4-1; j_gene: TRBJ2-1; d_gene: NA; CDR3nt: TGCGCCAGCAGCCAAGACTTTCCGACCGAAAGAATTTACAATGAGCAGTTCTTC; CDR3aa: CASSQDFPTERIYNEQFF
abundance: few; v_gene: TRBV9; j_gene: TRBJ1-1; d_gene: TRBD1; CDR3nt: TGTGCCAGCAGCCCAGGACAGGAGGATGAAGCTTTCTTT; CDR3aa: CASSPGQEDEAFF
abundance: NA; v_gene: TRBV7-4; j_gene: TRBJ2-7; d_gene: NA; CDR3nt: TGTGCCAGCAGCTTACGAGCGGGCGAGCAGTACTTC; CDR3aa: CASSLRAGEQYF
abundance: NA; v_gene: TRBV11-2; j_gene: TRBJ1-2; d_gene: NA; CDR3nt: TGTGCCAGCAGCTTACAGGGGAATTTTGAAAATGGCTACACCTTC; CDR3aa: CASSLQGNFENGYTF
abundance: few; v_gene: TRBV25-1; j_gene: TRBJ1-2; d_gene: NA; CDR3nt: TGTGCCAGCAGTGAACCCCCAGGGGACGGCTACACCTTC; CDR3aa: CASSEPPGDGYTF
abundance: large; v_gene: TRBV10-3; j_gene: TRBJ2-6; d_gene: NA; CDR3nt: TGTGCCATCAGTGAGTCTCTGGGGGTATCTGGGGCCAACGTCCTGACTTTC; CDR3aa: CAISESLGVSGANVLTF
abundance: NA; v_gene: TRBV5-4; j_gene: TRBJ1-2; d_gene: TRBD1; CDR3nt: TGTGCCAGCAGTTCTCCGAGGGGGCCGAGTGGCTACACCTTC; CDR3aa: CASSSPRGPSGYTF
abundance: NA; v_gene: TRBV11-2; j_gene: TRBJ2-3; d_gene: TRBD2; CDR3nt: TGTGCCAGCAGCCCCCGAGAAGCGGGAGAGACAGATACGCAGTATTTT; CDR3aa: CASSPREAGETDTQYF
abundance: NA; v_gene: TRBV28; j_gene: TRBJ1-1; d_gene: NA; CDR3nt: TGTGCCAGCAGTTTGCGGCTGGTAGCTAACACTGAAGCTTTCTTT; CDR3aa: CASSLRLVANTEAFF
abundance: NA; v_gene: TRBV7-2; j_gene: TRBJ2-3; d_gene: TRBD2; CDR3nt: TGTGCCAGCAGCTTAGTGCCTAGCGGGAACACAGATACGCAGTATTTT; CDR3aa: CASSLVPSGNTDTQYF
abundance: once; v_gene: TRBV9; j_gene: TRBJ2-7; d_gene: NA; CDR3nt: TGTGCCAGCAGCGTAGGAGGACAGCCCTCCTACGAGCAGTACTTC; CDR3aa: CASSVGGQPSYEQYF
abundance: NA; v_gene: TRBV27; j_gene: TRBJ2-3; d_gene: NA; CDR3nt: TGTGCCAGCAGTTTTAGCCCGGGTGGCACAGATACGCAGTATTTT; CDR3aa: CASSFSPGGTDTQYF
abundance: NA; v_gene: TRBV5-8; j_gene: TRBJ2-3; d_gene: NA; CDR3nt: TGTGCCAGCAGCCCGGGGGGCGCCACCAGGCATTTT; CDR3aa: CASSPGGATRHF
abundance: NA; v_gene: TRBV28; j_gene: TRBJ2-1; d_gene: NA; CDR3nt: TGTGCCAGCAGACCTAGACAGCCTGATTACAATGAGCAGTTCTTC; CDR3aa: CASRPRQPDYNEQFF
abundance: NA; v_gene: TRBV7-9; j_gene: TRBJ1-1; d_gene: TRBD1; CDR3nt: TGTGCCAGCAGCCAATCGACAGGGGGCGGCTATGAAGCTTTCTTT; CDR3aa: CASSQSTGGGYEAFF
abundance: few; v_gene: TRBV6-6; j_gene: TRBJ2-7; d_gene: TRBD1; CDR3nt: TGTGCCAGCAGTTACTCTGGGACAGGGGACCCGGACGAGCAGTACTTC; CDR3aa: CASSYSGTGDPDEQYF
abundance: NA; v_gene: TRBV5-4; j_gene: TRBJ1-1; d_gene: NA; CDR3nt: TGTGCCAGCAGCTTGGGGGATAACACTGAAGCTTTCTTT; CDR3aa: CASSLGDNTEAFF
abundance: NA; v_gene: TRBV4-1; j_gene: TRBJ1-4; d_gene: NA; CDR3nt: TGCGCCAGCAGCTTACGGGAAAAACTGTTTTTT; CDR3aa: CASSLREKLFF
abundance: NA; v_gene: TRBV7-3; j_gene: TRBJ2-2; d_gene: NA; CDR3nt: TGTGCCAGCAGCCCAACGAACACCGGGGAGCTGTTTTTT; CDR3aa: CASSPTNTGELFF
abundance: medium-sized; v_gene: TRBV28; j_gene: TRBJ1-1; d_gene: TRBD1; CDR3nt: TGTGCCAGCAGTCCCATTGGGACAGGAGAAGCTTTCTTT; CDR3aa: CASSPIGTGEAFF
abundance: NA; v_gene: TRBV6-6; j_gene: TRBJ2-5; d_gene: TRBD1; CDR3nt: TGTGCCAGCAGTCAGGGACAGGGGGCGTTTTCCGAGACCCAGTACTTC; CDR3aa: CASSQGQGAFSETQYF
abundance: NA; v_gene: TRBV6-6; j_gene: TRBJ2-7; d_gene: NA; CDR3nt: TGTGCCAGCGATGACGGGCTTAACGAGCAGTACTTC; CDR3aa: CASDDGLNEQYF
abundance: NA; v_gene: TRBV4-1; j_gene: TRBJ2-1; d_gene: TRBD2; CDR3nt: TGCGCCAGCAGCCAAGAAATCGGACTAGCGGGGGGAGAGCAGTTCTTC; CDR3aa: CASSQEIGLAGGEQFF
abundance: large; v_gene: TRBV7-9; j_gene: TRBJ1-1; d_gene: NA; CDR3nt: TGTGCCAGCAGCCCCCGGGGGATGGGGGCATCGAGAACTGAAGCTTTCTTT; CDR3aa: CASSPRGMGASRTEAFF